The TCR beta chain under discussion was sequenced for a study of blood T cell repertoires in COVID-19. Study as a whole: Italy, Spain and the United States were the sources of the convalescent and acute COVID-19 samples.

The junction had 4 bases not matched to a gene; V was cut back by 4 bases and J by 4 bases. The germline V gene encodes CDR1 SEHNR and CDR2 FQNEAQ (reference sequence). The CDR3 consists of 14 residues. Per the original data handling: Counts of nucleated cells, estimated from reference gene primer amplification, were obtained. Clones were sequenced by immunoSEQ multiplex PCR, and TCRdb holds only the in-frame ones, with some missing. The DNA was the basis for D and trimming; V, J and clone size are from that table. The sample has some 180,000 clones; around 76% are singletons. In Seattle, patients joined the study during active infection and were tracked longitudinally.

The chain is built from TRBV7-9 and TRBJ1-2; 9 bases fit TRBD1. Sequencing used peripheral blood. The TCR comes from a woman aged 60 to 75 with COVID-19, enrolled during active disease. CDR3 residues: CASSSTGGSYGYTF. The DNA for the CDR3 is TGTGCCAGCAGCTCAACAGGGGGCTCCTATGGCTACACCTTC.